These 11 T cell receptor beta chains were all obtained from the same sample, sequenced in a study of CD8 T cells in Susac syndrome. RNA in amounts of about 0.5 to 1 ug was reverse transcribed with random hexamers. MiXCR, applied by TCRdb to the immunoSEQ multiplex PCR reads, yields one record per CDR3 protein. The sample includes about 200,000 distinct CDR3 sequences, approximately 93% of them seen just once. The sample taken for sequencing was CD4+ T cells from PBMCs. The receptors were sampled from a human donor in good health.

The V gene is TRBV20-1, the J gene TRBJ1-2, with D perhaps matching TRBD1 (5 bases). In germline, CDR1 is DFQATT, CDR2 SNEGSKA (reference sequence). The V end lost 1 base, the J end lost 8 bases, and 11 bases lay between the germline ends. This CDR3 region has 12 residues. This CDR3 reads CSARVGTQGYTF. The CDR3, as DNA: TGCAGTGCTAGAGTAGGGACTCAAGGCTACACCTTC.

The chain couples TRBV6-2 or TRBV6-3 to TRBJ2-7, with 9 bases fitting TRBD2. The germline V gene encodes CDR1 MNHEY and CDR2 SVGEGT. V shed 2 bases, J shed 3 bases, and the junction held 5 bases outside the gene matches. The CDR3 loop spans 15 amino acids. CDR3 in DNA: TGTGCCAGCAGTTACCTGGCGGGGGGGATCTACGAGCAGTACTTC. Translation gives CASSYLAGGIYEQYF.

This CDR3 is CASSSRGGADSSYNEQFF. The DNA of the CDR3 is TGTGCCAGCAGCTCAAGAGGGGGCGCCGACAGCTCCTACAATGAGCAGTTCTTC. The gene calls are TRBV7-2 and TRBJ2-1; 7 bases align to TRBD1. Trimming took 4 bases from V and 0 from J; bases not matched to a gene: 12. CDR1 and CDR2 (germline): SGHTA, FQGNSA. The CDR3 totals 18 residues.

This chain connects TRBV11-1 to TRBJ2-7; 10 bases are a match to TRBD2. The CDR3 extends over 14 amino acids. The germline gives CDR1 SGHAT, CDR2 FQDESV (reference sequence). J gave up 3 bases and V 8 bases, and 7 bases lay outside the gene matches. CDR3 sequence reads: CASQVAGGDYEQYF. Here the CDR3 DNA reads TGTGCCAGCCAAGTAGCGGGGGGCGACTACGAGCAGTACTTC.

This sequence joins TRBV6-5 and TRBJ1-1; 7 nucleotides match TRBD1. Germline CDR1 is MNHEY and CDR2 is SVGAGI. The CDR3 covers 14 residues. V lost 7 bases, J lost 1 base, and 6 bases stayed unmatched. The CDR3 sequence: CASTYRGRNTEAFF. Written as DNA, the CDR3 is TGTGCCAGCACATACAGGGGAAGGAACACTGAAGCTTTCTTT.

The chain combines TRBV20-1 with TRBJ1-3, with 7 bases matching TRBD1. Germline lookup yields CDR1 DFQATT and CDR2 SNEGSKA (reference sequence). J lost 3 bases, V lost 3 bases, and 5 bases had no gene match. The CDR3 contains 14 residues. The CDR3 region is CSASRQGFGNTIYF. The CDR3 DNA follows: TGCAGTGCTAGCAGACAGGGCTTTGGAAACACCATATATTTT.

The rearrangement joins TRBV28 to TRBJ2-2, with D perhaps TRBD1 or TRBD2 (6 bases each). V shed 6 bases and J shed 6 bases, with 26 bases lying between them. Germline V gives CDR1 MDHEN, CDR2 SYDVKM. CDR3 length: 18 amino acids. In DNA, the CDR3 is TGTGCCAGCAGCCCTGAGGTAGGGCAGGGGAGGATGGCCGGGGAGCTGTTTTTT. Translated, it gives CASSPEVGQGRMAGELFF.

The V call is TRBV28, the J call TRBJ1-4; D is ambiguous. There are 15 residues in the CDR3. V was shortened by 6 bases and J by 8 bases, with 19 bases between the two germline ends. Germline V gene sequence: CDR1 MDHEN, CDR2 SYDVKM. The CDR3 region is CASRPPGPPEEKLFF. Written as DNA, the CDR3 is TGTGCCAGCAGGCCCCCGGGCCCGCCGGAGGAAAAACTGTTTTTT.

The V gene is TRBV3-1, the J gene TRBJ2-5; D may match TRBD1 or TRBD2 (5 bases each). Between the trimmed V and J ends, which lost 4 bases and 1 base, there was a span of 10 bases. The CDR3 loop spans 14 amino acids. Germline CDR1 reads LGHDT; CDR2 reads YNNKEL (reference sequence). The CDR3 DNA sequence: TGTGCCAGCAGCCGGTGGGGGTCCCAAGAGACCCAGTACTTC. As protein: CASSRWGSQETQYF.

V usage is TRBV3-1 and J usage is TRBJ2-1; tentative D call: TRBD1 (5 bases). This CDR3 has 17 amino acids. V lost 4 bases and J 0 bases, leaving 16 bases between the germline ends. Germline assignment: CDR1 LGHDT and CDR2 YNNKEL (reference sequence). In DNA, the CDR3 is TGTGCCAGCAGCCGGACCCTGACAAGGGGCTCCTACAATGAGCAGTTCTTC. This translates into CASSRTLTRGSYNEQFF.

The chain is built from TRBV3-1 and TRBJ2-5, with 8 bases identical to TRBD2. Losses at the gene ends were 5 bases for V and 0 bases for J; bases not matched to a gene: 8. There are 16 residues in the CDR3. Per the germline V gene, CDR1 is LGHDT and CDR2 is YNNKEL (reference sequence). The CDR3 DNA reads as TGTGCCAGCAGCTTGAGGGGAGCGGGGGACCAAGAGACCCAGTACTTC. The encoded protein is CASSLRGAGDQETQYF.